A selection of T cell receptor beta chains follows, all from one sample in a study of blood T cell repertoires in COVID-19. Some clones are missing from TCRdb's copy, which holds only in-frame ones; the method was immunoSEQ multiplex PCR. This sample has approximately 150,000 clones, with less than 90% found just once. Sequencing was done on a sample of peripheral blood. These receptors were obtained from a man aged 55 to 70 with acute or convalescent COVID-19. The CDR3 runs from the conserved cysteine through the conserved F or W. A D gene is named only where the DNA matches it firmly. For some rows the clone size is stated as once, few or many, or as a class when expanded; others skip it.

J	D	V	size	CDR3	DNA
TRBJ2-2	TRBD1	TRBV24-1	once	CATSDSRTGGWNTGELFF	TGTGCCACCAGTGACTCTAGGACAGGAGGATGGAACACCGGGGAGCTGTTTTTT
TRBJ1-1	-	TRBV19	-	CASIRETGNTEAFF	TGTGCCAGTATTAGGGAGACAGGGAACACTGAAGCTTTCTTT
TRBJ1-1	TRBD1	TRBV5-4	-	CASSLAGQLNTEAFF	TGTGCCAGCAGCTTGGCGGGACAGCTGAACACTGAAGCTTTCTTT
TRBJ1-2	-	TRBV5-1	-	CASSLVGTTDYGYTF	TGCGCCAGCAGCTTGGTGGGGACAACCGACTATGGCTACACCTTC
TRBJ2-5	TRBD2	TRBV18	-	CASSPEAGGLQETQYF	TGTGCCAGCTCACCAGAGGCGGGGGGCTTACAAGAGACCCAGTACTTC
TRBJ1-5	-	TRBV19	-	CASSIRGQPQHF	TGTGCCAGTAGTATTAGAGGCCAGCCCCAGCATTTT
TRBJ2-7	TRBD1	TRBV14	few	CASSPGQGRHEQYF	TGTGCCAGCAGCCCCGGACAGGGGAGACACGAGCAGTACTTC
TRBJ2-2	TRBD2	TRBV24-1	-	CATSDYLGGLAGSPGELFF	TGTGCCACCAGTGATTACCTGGGGGGACTAGCGGGATCTCCCGGGGAGCTGTTTTTT
TRBJ1-2	-	TRBV5-1	many	CASSFQTADYGYTF	TGCGCCAGCAGCTTCCAGACAGCAGACTATGGCTACACCTTC
TRBJ2-7	-	TRBV14	-	CASSLIDSYEQYF	TGTGCCAGCAGCCTTATTGACAGCTACGAGCAGTACTTC
TRBJ2-2	-	TRBV7-6	few	CASSFLKGDTGELFF	TGTGCCAGCAGCTTTTTAAAGGGGGACACCGGGGAGCTGTTTTTT
TRBJ2-1	TRBD2	TRBV13	once	CASSSRLADLDEQFF	TGTGCCAGCAGCTCCAGACTAGCCGATCTCGATGAGCAGTTCTTC
TRBJ2-3	-	TRBV25-1	-	CASCISTDTQYF	TGTGCCAGCTGTATTAGCACAGATACGCAGTATTTT
TRBJ2-7	TRBD2	TRBV18	-	CASSPLAGESYEQYF	TGTGCCAGCTCACCCCTAGCGGGAGAGTCTTACGAGCAGTACTTC
TRBJ1-4	-	TRBV2	-	CASSERREKLFF	TGTGCCAGCAGTGAACGGAGGGAAAAACTGTTTTTT
TRBJ2-1	-	TRBV14	-	CASTRFGVRGSYNEQFF	TGTGCCAGCACCCGTTTCGGGGTCCGCGGCTCCTACAATGAGCAGTTCTTC